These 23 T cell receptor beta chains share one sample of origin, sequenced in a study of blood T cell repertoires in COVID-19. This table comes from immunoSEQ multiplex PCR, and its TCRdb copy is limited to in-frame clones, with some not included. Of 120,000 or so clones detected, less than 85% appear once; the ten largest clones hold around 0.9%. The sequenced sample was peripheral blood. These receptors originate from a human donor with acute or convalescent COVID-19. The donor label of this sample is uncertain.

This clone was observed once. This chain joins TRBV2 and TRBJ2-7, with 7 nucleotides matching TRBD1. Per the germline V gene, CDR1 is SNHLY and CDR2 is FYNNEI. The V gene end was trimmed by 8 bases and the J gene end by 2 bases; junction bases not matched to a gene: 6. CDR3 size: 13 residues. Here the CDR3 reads CASCYRGAYEQYF. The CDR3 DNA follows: TGTGCCAGCTGTTACAGGGGAGCCTACGAGCAGTACTTC.

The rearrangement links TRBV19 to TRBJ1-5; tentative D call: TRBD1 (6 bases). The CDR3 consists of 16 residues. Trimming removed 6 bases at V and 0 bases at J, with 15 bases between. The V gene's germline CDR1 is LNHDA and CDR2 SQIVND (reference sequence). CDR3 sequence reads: CASSRGQRDSNQPQHF. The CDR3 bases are TGTGCCAGTAGCCGAGGACAGCGTGATAGCAATCAGCCCCAGCATTTT.

CDR3 bases: TGTGCCAGCAGCACTTCGACAGGGGGGGTCTATGGCTACACCTTC. Its translation: CASSTSTGGVYGYTF. The rearrangement uses TRBV11-2 and TRBJ1-2; 9 bases line up with TRBD1. V lost 5 bases to trimming and J lost 4 bases; unmatched junction nucleotides: 8. Germline-derived CDR1 and CDR2 are SGHAT and FQNNGV. The CDR3 length is 15 residues.

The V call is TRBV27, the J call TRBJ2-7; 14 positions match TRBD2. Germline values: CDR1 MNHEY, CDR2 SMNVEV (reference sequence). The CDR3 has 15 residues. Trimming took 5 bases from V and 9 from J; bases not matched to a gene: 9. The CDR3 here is CASSLGLAGAMGQYF. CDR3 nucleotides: TGTGCCAGCAGTCTGGGACTAGCGGGGGCCATGGGGCAGTACTTC.

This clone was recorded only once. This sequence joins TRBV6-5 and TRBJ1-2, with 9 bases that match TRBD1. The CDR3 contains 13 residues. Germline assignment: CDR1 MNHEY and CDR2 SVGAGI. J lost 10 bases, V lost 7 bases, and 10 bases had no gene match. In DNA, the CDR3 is TGTGCCAGCACGCTACAGGGGGCTCAAGTCTACACCTTC. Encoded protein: CASTLQGAQVYTF.

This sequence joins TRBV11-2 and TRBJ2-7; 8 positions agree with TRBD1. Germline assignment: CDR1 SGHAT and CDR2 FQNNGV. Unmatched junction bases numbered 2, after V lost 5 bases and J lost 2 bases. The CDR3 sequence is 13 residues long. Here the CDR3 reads CASSVTGAYEQYF. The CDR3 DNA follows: TGTGCCAGCAGCGTGACAGGGGCCTACGAGCAGTACTTC.

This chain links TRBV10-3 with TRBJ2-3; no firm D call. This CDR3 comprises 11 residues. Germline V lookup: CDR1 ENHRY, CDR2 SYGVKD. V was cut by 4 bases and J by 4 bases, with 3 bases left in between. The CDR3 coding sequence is TGTGCCATCAGTGGGCCAGATACGCAGTATTTT. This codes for CAISGPDTQYF.

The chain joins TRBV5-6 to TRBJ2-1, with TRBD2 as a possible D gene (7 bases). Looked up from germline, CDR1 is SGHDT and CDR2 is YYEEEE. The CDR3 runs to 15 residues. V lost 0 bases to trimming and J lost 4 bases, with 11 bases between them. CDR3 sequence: CASSLGGGRYNEQFF. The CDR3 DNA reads TGTGCCAGCAGCTTGGGCGGGGGCCGTTACAATGAGCAGTTCTTC.

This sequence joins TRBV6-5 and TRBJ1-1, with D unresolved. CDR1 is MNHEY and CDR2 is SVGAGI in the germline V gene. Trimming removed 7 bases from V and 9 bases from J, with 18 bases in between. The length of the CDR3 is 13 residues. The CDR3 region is CASIEKWGGKAFF. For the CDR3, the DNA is TGTGCCAGCATCGAAAAGTGGGGAGGTAAAGCTTTCTTT.

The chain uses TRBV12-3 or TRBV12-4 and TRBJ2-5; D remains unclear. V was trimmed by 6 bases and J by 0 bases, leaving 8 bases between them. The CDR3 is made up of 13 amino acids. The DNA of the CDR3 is TGTGCCAGCAGATCAGTGTACCAAGAGACCCAGTACTTC. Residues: CASRSVYQETQYF.

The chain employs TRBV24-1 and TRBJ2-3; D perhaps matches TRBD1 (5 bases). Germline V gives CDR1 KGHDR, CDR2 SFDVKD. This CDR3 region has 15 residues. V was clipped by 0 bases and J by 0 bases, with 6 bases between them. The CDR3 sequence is CATSDLDSSTDTQYF. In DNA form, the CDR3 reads TGTGCCACCAGTGATTTGGACAGTAGCACAGATACGCAGTATTTT.

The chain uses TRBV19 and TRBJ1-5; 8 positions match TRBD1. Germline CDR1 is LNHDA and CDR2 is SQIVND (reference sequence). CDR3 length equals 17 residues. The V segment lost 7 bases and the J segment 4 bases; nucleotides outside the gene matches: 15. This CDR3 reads CASTLTRTGKVNQPQHF. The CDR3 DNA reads TGTGCCAGTACCCTTACCCGGACAGGGAAGGTGAATCAGCCCCAGCATTTT.

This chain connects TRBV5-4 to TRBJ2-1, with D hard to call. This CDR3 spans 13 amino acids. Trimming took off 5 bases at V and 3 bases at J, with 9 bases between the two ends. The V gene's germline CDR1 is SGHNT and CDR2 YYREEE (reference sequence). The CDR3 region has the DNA TGTGCCAGCAGAAGCAAACTCTACAATGAGCAGTTCTTC. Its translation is CASRSKLYNEQFF.

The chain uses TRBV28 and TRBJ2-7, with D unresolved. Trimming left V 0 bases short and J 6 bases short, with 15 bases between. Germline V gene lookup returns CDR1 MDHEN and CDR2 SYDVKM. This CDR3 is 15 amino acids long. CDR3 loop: CASSLWGSGTGEQYV. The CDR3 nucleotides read TGTGCCAGCAGTTTATGGGGTTCCGGCACGGGCGAGCAGTACGTC.

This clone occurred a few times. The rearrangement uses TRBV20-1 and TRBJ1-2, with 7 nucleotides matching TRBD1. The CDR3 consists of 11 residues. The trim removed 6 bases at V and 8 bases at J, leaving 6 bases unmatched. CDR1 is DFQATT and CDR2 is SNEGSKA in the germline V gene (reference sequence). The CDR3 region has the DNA TGCAGTGCCGAGAGGGGGCAGGGCTACACCTTC. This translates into CSAERGQGYTF.

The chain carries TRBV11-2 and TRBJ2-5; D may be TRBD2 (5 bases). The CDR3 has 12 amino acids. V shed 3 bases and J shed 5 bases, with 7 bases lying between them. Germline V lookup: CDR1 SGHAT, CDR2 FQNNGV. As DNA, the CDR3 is TGTGCCAGCAGCTTCGGGGAGGAGACCCAGTACTTC. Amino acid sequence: CASSFGEETQYF.

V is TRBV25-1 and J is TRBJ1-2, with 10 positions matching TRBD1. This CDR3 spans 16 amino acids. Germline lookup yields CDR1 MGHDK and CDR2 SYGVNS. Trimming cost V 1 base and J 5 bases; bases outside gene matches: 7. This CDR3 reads CASSEWRDRGYYGYTF. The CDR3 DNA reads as TGTGCCAGCAGTGAATGGCGGGACAGGGGTTATTATGGCTACACCTTC.

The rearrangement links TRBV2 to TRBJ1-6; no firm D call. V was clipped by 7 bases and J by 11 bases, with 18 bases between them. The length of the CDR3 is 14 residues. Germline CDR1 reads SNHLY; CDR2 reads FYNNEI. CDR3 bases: TGTGCCAGCAACTCAATAGCGGGCGAAACACCCCTCCACTTT. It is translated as CASNSIAGETPLHF.

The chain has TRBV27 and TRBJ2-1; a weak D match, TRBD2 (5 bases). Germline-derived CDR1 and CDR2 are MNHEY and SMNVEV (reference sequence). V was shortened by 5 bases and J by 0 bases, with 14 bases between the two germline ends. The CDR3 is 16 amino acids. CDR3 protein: CASSGVRGSSYNEQFF. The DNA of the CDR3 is TGTGCCAGCAGTGGGGTTCGTGGGAGCTCCTACAATGAGCAGTTCTTC.

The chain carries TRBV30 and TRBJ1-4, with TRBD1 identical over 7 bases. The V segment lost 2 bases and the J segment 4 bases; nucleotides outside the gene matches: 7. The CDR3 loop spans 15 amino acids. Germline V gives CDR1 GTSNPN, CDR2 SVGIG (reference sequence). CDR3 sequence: CAWSTPGQINEKLFF. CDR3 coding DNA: TGTGCCTGGAGTACCCCGGGACAGATTAATGAAAAACTGTTTTTT.

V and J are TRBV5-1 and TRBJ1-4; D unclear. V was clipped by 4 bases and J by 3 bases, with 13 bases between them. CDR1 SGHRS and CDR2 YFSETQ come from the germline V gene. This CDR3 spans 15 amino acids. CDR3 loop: CASSGIGGPNEKLFF. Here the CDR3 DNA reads TGCGCCAGCAGCGGAATTGGAGGGCCTAATGAAAAACTGTTTTTT.

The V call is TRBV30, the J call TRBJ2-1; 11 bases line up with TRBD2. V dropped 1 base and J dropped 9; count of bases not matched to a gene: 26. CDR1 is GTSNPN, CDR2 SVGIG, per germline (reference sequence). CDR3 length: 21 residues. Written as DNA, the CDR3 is TGTGCCTGGAGTGCGTTTTCTGGAGACTTTTTGGCCATTCTAGCGGGGGGTGAGCAGTTCTTC. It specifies CAWSAFSGDFLAILAGGEQFF.

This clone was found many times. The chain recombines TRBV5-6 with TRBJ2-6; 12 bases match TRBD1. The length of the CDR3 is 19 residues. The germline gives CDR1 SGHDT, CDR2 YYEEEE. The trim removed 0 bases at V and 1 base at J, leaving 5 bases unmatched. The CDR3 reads CASSLGGQGAPSGANVLTF. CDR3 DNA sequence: TGTGCCAGCAGCTTGGGGGGACAGGGGGCCCCTTCTGGGGCCAACGTCCTGACTTTC. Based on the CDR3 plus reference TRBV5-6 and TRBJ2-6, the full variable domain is DAGVTQSPTHLIKTRGQQVTLRCSPKSGHDTVSWYQQALGQGPQFIFQYYEEEERQRGNFPDRFSGHQFPNYSSELNVNALLLGDSALYLCASSLGGQGAPSGANVLTFGAGSRLTVL.